These 5 T cell receptor beta chains share one sample of origin, sequenced in a study of T cells in localized non-small cell lung cancer. Repertoires were generated with immunoSEQ multiplex PCR, while TCRdb's copy carries only in-frame clones and drops some. The data contain some 2,000 clones, approximately 18% of them seen just once; the ten biggest clones take up around an eighth. This specimen was normal lung tissue next to the tumor, taken before any cancer treatment. The receptors here all came from an older male donor with stage I non-small cell lung cancer.

This clone was recorded only once. This CDR3 is CASSLEANTEAFF. The CDR3 nucleotides are TGCGCCAGCAGCTTGGAAGCGAACACTGAAGCTTTCTTT. This chain connects TRBV23-1 to TRBJ1-1; D uncertain. TRBV23-1 belongs to the ORF category, with a function that is uncertain. The CDR3 is made up of 13 amino acids. Trimming stripped 6 bases from V and 1 base from J, with 9 bases between.

The V and J genes are TRBV29-1 and TRBJ2-5, with D possibly matching TRBD2 (5 bases). V was cut by 2 bases and J by 5 bases, with 12 bases left in between. The CDR3 runs 13 residues. Germline CDR1 and CDR2: SQVTM and ANQGSEA. CDR3 in amino acids: CSVERGLGETQYF. The DNA of the CDR3 is TGCAGCGTTGAACGGGGTTTGGGGGAGACCCAGTACTTC.

There are a few counts of this clone. The J gene is TRBJ2-1, the V gene TRBV11-3; the D gene is possibly TRBD1 (6 bases). Germline lookup yields CDR1 SGHNT and CDR2 YENEEA. Trimming took off 5 bases at V and 8 bases at J, with 16 bases between the two ends. The CDR3 length is 14 residues. In nucleotides, the CDR3 is TGTGCCAGCAGCGGCAGGGGATTGGGCCATGAGCAGTTCTTC. Translation gives CASSGRGLGHEQFF.

This clone came up a few times. This chain joins TRBV6-8 and TRBJ2-1; 8 bases map to TRBD1. The CDR3 runs to 15 residues. V shed 6 bases, J shed 5 bases, and the junction held 9 bases outside the gene matches. Germline V lookup: CDR1 MNHGY, CDR2 SAAAGT. This CDR3 is CASSPPGGEDNEQFF. The CDR3 DNA follows: TGTGCCAGCAGCCCCCCAGGGGGCGAGGACAATGAGCAGTTCTTC.

The V and J genes are TRBV5-1 and TRBJ2-5; 8 bases are a match to TRBD2. V was clipped by 0 bases and J by 5 bases; unmatched bases: 6. CDR1 is SGHRS, CDR2 YFSETQ, per germline. The CDR3 is 15 residues long. CDR3 loop: CASSLDTGGHETQYF. DNA for the CDR3: TGCGCCAGCAGCTTGGATACGGGAGGGCACGAGACCCAGTACTTC.